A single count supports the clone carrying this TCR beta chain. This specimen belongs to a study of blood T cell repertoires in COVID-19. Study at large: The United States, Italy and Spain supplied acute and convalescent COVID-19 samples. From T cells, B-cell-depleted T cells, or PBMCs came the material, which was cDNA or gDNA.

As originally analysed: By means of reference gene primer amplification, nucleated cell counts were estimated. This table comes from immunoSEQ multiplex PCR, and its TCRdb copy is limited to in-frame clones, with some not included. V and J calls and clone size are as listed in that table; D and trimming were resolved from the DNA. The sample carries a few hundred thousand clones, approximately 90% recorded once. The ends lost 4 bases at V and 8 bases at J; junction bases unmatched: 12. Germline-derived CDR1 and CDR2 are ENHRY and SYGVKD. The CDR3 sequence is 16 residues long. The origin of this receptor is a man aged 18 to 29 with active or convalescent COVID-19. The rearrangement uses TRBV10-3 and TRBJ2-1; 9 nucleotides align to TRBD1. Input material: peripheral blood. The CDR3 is CAISVTPGQGSDEQFF. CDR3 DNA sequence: TGTGCCATCAGTGTCACGCCGGGACAGGGCTCGGATGAGCAGTTCTTC.